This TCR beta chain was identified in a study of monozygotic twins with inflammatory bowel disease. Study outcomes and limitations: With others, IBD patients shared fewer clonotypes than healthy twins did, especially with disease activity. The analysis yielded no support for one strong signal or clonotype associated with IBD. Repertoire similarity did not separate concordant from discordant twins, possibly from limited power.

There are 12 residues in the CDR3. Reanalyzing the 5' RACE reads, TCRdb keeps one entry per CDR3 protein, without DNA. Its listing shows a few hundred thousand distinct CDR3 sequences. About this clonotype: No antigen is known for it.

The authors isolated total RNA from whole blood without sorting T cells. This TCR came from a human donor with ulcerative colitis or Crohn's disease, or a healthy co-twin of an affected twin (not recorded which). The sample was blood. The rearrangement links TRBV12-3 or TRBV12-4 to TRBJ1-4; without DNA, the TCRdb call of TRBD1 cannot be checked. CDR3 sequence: CASSFRGEKLFF.